This TCR beta chain was sequenced for a study of T cell repertoires in cytomegalovirus infection. Overall study: Selected CMV epitopes included recently identified HLA-C-restricted ones as well as well-studied HLA-B-restricted ones. In public TCR beta signatures, there were indications of both CMV infection and matching HLA type.

General study points: Clonotypes of TCR beta that were HLA-C-restricted and CMV-specific dominated the ex vivo response. Accumulated public TCR beta family frequency recognized individuals carrying CMV together with the relevant HLA.

Turning to this clonotype: Its antigen remains unknown.

TCRdb processed the reads anew with MiXCR; each CDR3 protein has one entry. In the table there are approximately 770,000 distinct CDR3 sequences, roughly 28% of which are singletons. There are 14 residues in the CDR3. Between the trimmed V and J ends, which lost 5 bases and 6 bases, there was a span of 15 bases. The germline CDR1 and CDR2 sequences are SGHDN and FVKESK. The sample here was cultured CD8+ T cells from PBMCs, taken from culture after CMV antigen stimulation. The receptor's source is a human donor in good health (CMV status not recorded). Some clones in this sample may be carry-over from other donors' samples. V usage is TRBV14 and J usage is TRBJ2-3; tentatively, D is TRBD1 (5 bases). CDR3 sequence reads: CASSESPGMDTQYF. In DNA form, the CDR3 reads TGTGCCAGCAGCGAAAGCCCAGGGATGGATACGCAGTATTTT.